The 12 T cell receptor beta chains below all came from one sample that was sequenced in a study of cytomegalovirus exposure and HLA in healthy donors. The PCR contained 60 Vbeta and 13 Jbeta primers. The repertoire was sequenced with immunoSEQ multiplex PCR; TCRdb's copy has only in-frame clones and lacks some. The sample lists more than 110,000 clones; about 76% were seen once. The specimen was PBMCs. These receptors all stem from a man aged 18 to 30 in good health and CMV-seronegative.

With regard to this clone: This specimen includes other DNA sequences encoding the same CDR3. This chain uses TRBV30 with TRBJ1-6; 9 nucleotides align to TRBD1. V shed 5 bases and J 13 bases; nucleotides not matched to a gene: 9. CDR1 is GTSNPN, CDR2 SVGIG, per germline (reference sequence). The CDR3 sequence is 13 residues long. CDR3 bases: TGTGCCTGGCAGGACAGGGGACGATCCCCCCTCCACTTT. Its translation is CAWQDRGRSPLHF.

Concerning this clone itself: Other nucleotide sequences in the sample specify the same CDR3. The chain uses TRBV5-1 and TRBJ1-6; 10 bases match TRBD1. CDR1 is SGHRS, CDR2 YFSETQ, per germline. Trimming removed 3 bases from V and 4 bases from J; junction bases left unmatched: 4. CDR3 length equals 16 residues. The CDR3 region is CASSSTGGDYNSPLHF. In nucleotides, the CDR3 is TGCGCCAGCAGCTCGACAGGGGGCGATTATAATTCACCCCTCCACTTT. The full variable domain, in which reference TRBV5-1 and TRBJ1-6 provide the parts outside the CDR3, is KAGVTQTPRYLIKTRGQQVTLSCSPISGHRSVSWYQQTPGQGLQFLFEYFSETQRNKGNFPGRFSGRQFSNSRSEMNVSTLELGDSALYLCASSSTGGDYNSPLHFGNGTRLTVT.

In its sample, this clone was seen a few times. The rearrangement links TRBV6-6 to TRBJ2-7; 11 bases line up with TRBD2. Germline CDR1 and CDR2: MNHNY and SVGAGI (reference sequence). CDR3 length equals 13 residues. V lost 11 bases to trimming and J lost 7 bases; unmatched junction nucleotides: 10. The CDR3 bases are TGTGCCCTGACTAGCGGGGTTTCAGGTGAGCAGTACTTC. This gives the protein CALTSGVSGEQYF.

The genes are TRBV5-1 and TRBJ2-5, with a possible D match to TRBD1 (6 bases). The last part of the DNA fits TRBJ2-7 better; the J call may be wrong. Germline assignment: CDR1 SGHRS and CDR2 YFSETQ. This CDR3 spans 13 amino acids. CDR3 sequence (DNA): TGCGCCAGCAGCTTGACAGGGCAGTACGAGCAGTACTTC. Amino acids: CASSLTGQYEQYF.

The chain uses TRBV5-4 and TRBJ2-2, with 12 bases that match TRBD2. Germline V gene sequence: CDR1 SGHNT, CDR2 YYREEE (reference sequence). Trimming cost V 5 bases and J 7 bases; bases outside gene matches: 9. CDR3 size: 16 residues. The CDR3, as DNA: TGTGCCAGCAGACCTCTAGCGGGGGGGCATAACGGGGAGCTGTTTTTT. This encodes CASRPLAGGHNGELFF.

The chain combines TRBV5-1 with TRBJ1-2, with D perhaps TRBD1 (5 bases). Germline CDR1 reads SGHRS; CDR2 reads YFSETQ. Trimming removed 3 bases from V and 2 bases from J, with 20 bases in between. This CDR3 spans 17 amino acids. In DNA form, the CDR3 reads TGCGCCAGCAGCTCTACCAATGGGGCAGGGTCCAACTATGGCTACACCTTC. Its protein product is CASSSTNGAGSNYGYTF.

The chain is built from TRBV18 and TRBJ1-5, with no clear D. V lost 0 bases and J lost 1, with 4 bases in between. The CDR3 has 14 amino acids. Germline loops: CDR1 KGHSH, CDR2 LQKENI. The CDR3 nucleotides are TGTGCCAGCTCACCACCGCAGAGCAATCAGCCCCAGCATTTT. This translates into CASSPPQSNQPQHF.

This rearrangement joins TRBV7-2 to TRBJ2-7; 7 bases match TRBD1. The CDR3 contains 12 residues. V lost 5 bases and J lost 6; bases outside the gene matches: 4. Per germline, CDR1 SGHTA and CDR2 FQGNSA. CDR3 bases: TGTGCCAGCAGCCCTACAGGGGTCGAGCAGTACTTC. Its protein is CASSPTGVEQYF. Full variable domain (remainder filled in from reference TRBV7-2 and TRBJ2-7): GAGVSQSPSNKVTEKGKDVELRCDPISGHTALYWYRQSLGQGLEFLIYFQGNSAPDKSGLPSDRFSAERTGGSVSTLTIQRTQQEDSAVYLCASSPTGVEQYFGPGTRLTVT.

Details on this clone: Additional DNA sequences in this sample encode the identical CDR3. J is TRBJ1-5 and V is TRBV10-3; no reliable D call. V lost 4 bases and J lost 5, with 6 bases in between. The V gene's germline CDR1 is ENHRY and CDR2 SYGVKD. This CDR3 comprises 12 residues. The CDR3 loop reads CAISVGDQPQHF. In DNA form, the CDR3 reads TGTGCCATCAGTGTCGGTGATCAGCCCCAGCATTTT.

The sample holds one count of this clone. The rearrangement joins TRBV4-2 to TRBJ2-3, with D possibly being TRBD1 (6 bases). The CDR3 is made up of 16 amino acids. From germline, CDR1 is LGHNA and CDR2 YNFKEQ. Trimming stripped 1 base from V and 4 bases from J, with 15 bases between. This CDR3 reads CASSQAYQGLADTQYF. In DNA form, the CDR3 reads TGTGCCAGCAGCCAAGCGTATCAGGGGTTAGCAGATACGCAGTATTTT.

The rearrangement uses TRBV5-1 and TRBJ2-5, with 9 positions matching TRBD2. The J call is doubtful: the DNA matches TRBJ2-7 better. The CDR3 contains 18 residues. Germline V lookup: CDR1 SGHRS, CDR2 YFSETQ. CDR3 coding DNA: TGCGCCAGCAGCTTGGCAGGGACTAGCTCTCCTGGCTCCTACGAGCAGTACTTC. Amino acids: CASSLAGTSSPGSYEQYF.

The chain combines TRBV5-1 with TRBJ2-5, with TRBD1 matching 8 bases. V lost 4 bases, J lost 2 bases, and 7 bases stayed unmatched. The CDR3 consists of 15 residues. CDR1 is SGHRS, CDR2 YFSETQ, per germline. The CDR3 DNA reads as TGCGCCAGCAGCGAGACAGGGGCACCTCAAGAGACCCAGTACTTC. This gives the protein CASSETGAPQETQYF.